The next 25 T cell receptor beta chains were all read from a single sample in a study of blood T cell repertoires in COVID-19. Only in-frame clones appear in the TCRdb table, and some are missing; sequencing was by immunoSEQ multiplex PCR. The data contain around 88,000 clones, approximately 90% of them singletons. Sequenced input: peripheral blood. The receptors come from a woman older than 75 with acute or convalescent COVID-19.

This chain links TRBV2 with TRBJ1-2; TRBD1 might be the D (6 bases). CDR1 SNHLY and CDR2 FYNNEI come from the germline V gene. This CDR3 has 13 amino acids. Trimming removed 5 bases from V and 8 bases from J, with 15 bases in between. The CDR3 is CASSPGQSGGYTF. CDR3 coding DNA: TGTGCCAGCAGTCCCGGACAGTCTGGGGGCTACACCTTC.

The table lists this clone with a count of one. The chain combines TRBV7-9 with TRBJ1-4; 10 bases fit TRBD1. Germline lookup yields CDR1 SEHNR and CDR2 FQNEAQ (reference sequence). The V segment lost 5 bases and the J segment 7 bases; nucleotides outside the gene matches: 10. The CDR3 is 16 amino acids. For the CDR3, the DNA is TGTGCCAGCAGCCCGAATGGACAGGGGGAAGGTGAAAAACTGTTTTTT. It codes for CASSPNGQGEGEKLFF.

V gene TRBV6-1 combines with J gene TRBJ2-1, with TRBD1 as a possible D gene (6 bases). Trimming left V 4 bases short and J 7 bases short, with 23 bases between. The germline CDR1 and CDR2 sequences are MNHNS and SASEGT. The CDR3 totals 17 residues. In DNA, the CDR3 is TGTGCCAGCAGTGGAAAGGGACACAACGAACCCGTGAATGAGCAGTTCTTC. Its translation: CASSGKGHNEPVNEQFF.

This clone was counted a single time. The J gene is TRBJ1-4, the V gene TRBV27; 7 bases are a match to TRBD1. J gave up 4 bases and V 5 bases, and 4 bases lay outside the gene matches. CDR3 size: 14 residues. CDR1 and CDR2 from the germline V gene are MNHEY and SMNVEV (reference sequence). The CDR3 nucleotides are TGTGCCAGCAGTAGGGGGACAGATAATGAAAAACTGTTTTTT. This sequence encodes CASSRGTDNEKLFF.

The genes are TRBV5-1 and TRBJ1-4; a weak D match, TRBD1 (5 bases). CDR3 length: 14 amino acids. CDR1 is SGHRS and CDR2 is YFSETQ in the germline V gene. V lost 1 base to trimming and J lost 7 bases, with 11 bases between them. CDR3 residues: CASSLTAGVEKLFF. The DNA of the CDR3 is TGCGCCAGCAGCTTGACGGCGGGGGTTGAAAAACTGTTTTTT.

The J gene is TRBJ2-1, the V gene TRBV5-4; 10 nucleotides line up with TRBD2. CDR1 and CDR2 from the germline V gene are SGHNT and YYREEE (reference sequence). There are 15 residues in the CDR3. V dropped 4 bases and J dropped 3; count of bases not matched to a gene: 4. The CDR3 here is CASSISGRVYNEQFF. The CDR3 DNA reads TGTGCCAGCAGCATCAGCGGGAGGGTCTACAATGAGCAGTTCTTC. Together with reference TRBV5-4 and TRBJ2-1, the CDR3 gives the full variable domain: ETGVTQSPTHLIKTRGQQVTLRCSSQSGHNTVSWYQQALGQGPQFIFQYYREEENGRGNFPPRFSGLQFPNYSSELNVNALELDDSALYLCASSISGRVYNEQFFGPGTRLTVL.

This chain joins TRBV4-1 and TRBJ2-5, with 12 positions matching TRBD1. This CDR3 region has 17 residues. The germline gives CDR1 MGHRA, CDR2 YSYEKL. The J segment lost 5 bases and the V segment lost 0 bases, leaving 7 bases of the junction unmatched. The CDR3 here is CASSQDPGQGAGETQYF. In nucleotides, the CDR3 is TGCGCCAGCAGCCAAGATCCGGGACAGGGGGCCGGGGAGACCCAGTACTTC.

The chain uses TRBV7-9 and TRBJ2-1; 9 positions match TRBD2. CDR3 length: 15 residues. CDR1 and CDR2 from the germline V gene are SEHNR and FQNEAQ (reference sequence). J gave up 5 bases and V 5 bases, and 7 bases lay outside the gene matches. CDR3 DNA sequence: TGTGCCAGCAGCCCTAGGGGCGGGGGGGACAATGAGCAGTTCTTC. As protein: CASSPRGGGDNEQFF.

The chain uses TRBV18 and TRBJ1-2; no clear D gene. The V gene's germline CDR1 is KGHSH and CDR2 LQKENI. Trimming cost V 3 bases and J 4 bases, with 12 bases left between them. The CDR3 extends over 14 amino acids. The CDR3 protein is CASSPELRGYGYTF. CDR3 DNA: TGTGCCAGCTCACCTGAGCTAAGAGGCTATGGCTACACCTTC.

The chain employs TRBV18 and TRBJ2-3; possibly TRBD2 for D (6 bases). The length of the CDR3 is 16 residues. V was clipped by 0 bases and J by 5 bases, with 15 bases between them. Germline V gene data show CDR1 as KGHSH and CDR2 as LQKENI. In DNA form, the CDR3 reads TGTGCCAGCTCACCACCGGGGAGCCTGCGGGAAGATACGCAGTATTTT. It translates to CASSPPGSLREDTQYF.

The chain combines TRBV5-1 with TRBJ2-7; D is uncertain. The V gene's germline CDR1 is SGHRS and CDR2 YFSETQ. V dropped 4 bases and J dropped 4 bases, with 9 bases sitting between them. The CDR3 sequence is 12 residues long. The CDR3 loop reads CASSQTLYEQYF. In nucleotides, the CDR3 is TGCGCCAGCAGCCAGACATTATACGAGCAGTACTTC.

This chain links TRBV2 with TRBJ2-7; TRBD1 matches 8 bases. The CDR3 has 12 residues. V lost 10 bases to trimming and J lost 3 bases; unmatched junction nucleotides: 5. CDR1 SNHLY and CDR2 FYNNEI come from the germline V gene. The CDR3 protein is CATRTGFYEQYF. The CDR3 DNA is TGTGCCACCCGGACAGGGTTCTACGAGCAGTACTTC. The entire variable domain, with the rest obtained from reference TRBV2 and TRBJ2-7, is as follows: EPEVTQTPSHQVTQMGQEVILRCVPISNHLYFYWYRQILGQKVEFLVSFYNNEISEKSEIFDDQFSVERPDGSNFTLKIRSTKLEDSAMYFCATRTGFYEQYFGPGTRLTVT.

The chain joins TRBV5-4 to TRBJ2-3, with 11 nucleotides matching TRBD2. The ends lost 3 bases at V and 3 bases at J; junction bases unmatched: 0. Germline CDR1 and CDR2: SGHNT and YYREEE (reference sequence). CDR3 size: 14 residues. CDR3 in amino acids: CASSSSGGTDTQYF. The CDR3 DNA reads TGTGCCAGCAGCTCTAGCGGGGGGACAGATACGCAGTATTTT.

This clone was counted many times. This chain joins TRBV27 and TRBJ1-5, with unresolved D. CDR1 is MNHEY, CDR2 SMNVEV, per germline (reference sequence). The CDR3 consists of 15 residues. The V end lost 2 bases, the J end lost 0 bases, and 8 bases lay between the germline ends. DNA for the CDR3: TGTGCCAGCAGTTTACGGGGTTCTAGCAATCAGCCCCAGCATTTT. Encoded protein: CASSLRGSSNQPQHF.

The V and J genes are TRBV7-9 and TRBJ2-5, with 9 bases lining up with TRBD1. This CDR3 spans 19 amino acids. J was trimmed by 5 bases and V by 4 bases; bases with no gene match: 20. Germline-derived CDR1 and CDR2 are SEHNR and FQNEAQ (reference sequence). CDR3 loop: CASSSGWGQGLSSGETQYF. The CDR3 nucleotides read TGTGCCAGCAGCTCAGGTTGGGGACAGGGTCTTTCGTCAGGGGAGACCCAGTACTTC.

This clone was counted a few times. This chain connects TRBV7-3 to TRBJ1-1, with unresolved D. The germline V gene has CDR1 SGHTA and CDR2 FQGTGA. V was pared by 2 bases and J by 8 bases, with 12 bases between. The CDR3 sequence is 13 residues long. CDR3 nucleotides: TGTGCCAGCAGCTTATTGTACAATTCCGAAGCTTTCTTT. Encoded protein: CASSLLYNSEAFF.

This clone was counted between two and nine times. The chain combines TRBV7-9 with TRBJ1-6; 10 nucleotides agree with TRBD1. The V segment lost 4 bases and the J segment 10 bases; nucleotides outside the gene matches: 10. The germline V gene has CDR1 SEHNR and CDR2 FQNEAQ (reference sequence). The CDR3 extends over 16 amino acids. The CDR3, as DNA: TGTGCCAGCAGCTCCCTCCGGGACAGGGGCGGCTCACCCCTCCACTTT. Its protein is CASSSLRDRGGSPLHF.

The chain uses TRBV3-1 (or the pseudogene TRBV3-2) and TRBJ1-5, with 7 positions matching TRBD1. This CDR3 has 18 amino acids. V trimming: 0 bases; J trimming: 0 bases; junction bases outside the gene matches: 8. Germline assignment: CDR1 LGHDT and CDR2 YNNKEL (reference sequence). CDR3: CASSQDRGTGASNQPQHF. Here the CDR3 DNA reads TGTGCCAGCAGCCAAGATAGAGGCACAGGGGCTAGCAATCAGCCCCAGCATTTT.

The CDR3 sequence is CASSLHPGGSTGELFF. CDR3 sequence (DNA): TGTGCCAGCAGCCTTCATCCAGGGGGAAGCACCGGGGAGCTGTTTTTT. The chain couples TRBV7-2 to TRBJ2-2, with 7 bases lining up with TRBD1. The CDR3 totals 16 residues. With V trimmed by 5 bases and J by 4 bases, 10 bases remained unmatched. The germline V gene encodes CDR1 SGHTA and CDR2 FQGNSA.

V and J are TRBV7-2 and TRBJ1-2; weak D call: TRBD1 (6 bases). CDR1 is SGHTA, CDR2 FQGNSA, per germline. The CDR3 runs 13 residues. Trimming left V 1 base short and J 8 bases short, with 11 bases between. The CDR3 sequence is CASSLERGSGYTF. The CDR3 nucleotides are TGTGCCAGCAGCTTAGAAAGGGGGTCCGGCTACACCTTC.

The chain links TRBV18 to TRBJ1-2; TRBD1 might be the D (6 bases). Germline loops: CDR1 KGHSH, CDR2 LQKENI. Deletions cut 2 bases from V and 10 bases from J, with 11 bases between. The CDR3 extends over 12 amino acids. The CDR3 DNA reads TGTGCCAGCTCACCAATACAGGGAGTCTACACCTTC. Encoded protein: CASSPIQGVYTF.

This clone was seen a few times. The rearrangement joins TRBV28 to TRBJ1-6, with 8 nucleotides matching TRBD1. After removal of 2 bases from V and 6 bases from J, the junction contained 6 bases not matched to a gene. The V gene's germline CDR1 is MDHEN and CDR2 SYDVKM. The CDR3 extends over 16 amino acids. The CDR3 nucleotides are TGTGCCAGCAGTTTACGGACAGGGAGGGGTAATTCACCCCTCCACTTT. This encodes CASSLRTGRGNSPLHF.

The genes are TRBV7-9 and TRBJ2-1, with a possible D match to TRBD1 (5 bases). Germline values: CDR1 SEHNR, CDR2 FQNEAQ (reference sequence). CDR3 length equals 13 residues. With 1 base removed from V and 8 bases from J, the gap between germline ends came to 9 bases. In DNA form, the CDR3 reads TGTGCCAGCAGCTTAGGAACAGGCGATGAGCAGTTCTTC. Protein sequence: CASSLGTGDEQFF.

The rearrangement joins TRBV11-2 to TRBJ1-2; D is undetermined. Trimming removed 2 bases from V and 0 bases from J, with 4 bases in between. The CDR3 length is 13 residues. In germline, CDR1 is SGHAT, CDR2 FQNNGV. CDR3 protein: CASSLQTNYGYTF. CDR3 coding DNA: TGTGCCAGCAGCTTACAGACTAACTATGGCTACACCTTC.

About this clone: The same CDR3 can be traced to other DNA sequences in this sample. The chain employs TRBV24-1 and TRBJ2-1, with 10 bases identical to TRBD2. V gave up 3 bases and J gave up 6 bases; unmatched junction bases: 4. Germline loops: CDR1 KGHDR, CDR2 SFDVKD. This CDR3 has 15 residues. This chain's CDR3 is CATSDPTSGRNEQFF. CDR3 nucleotide sequence: TGTGCCACCAGTGATCCGACTAGCGGGCGCAATGAGCAGTTCTTC.